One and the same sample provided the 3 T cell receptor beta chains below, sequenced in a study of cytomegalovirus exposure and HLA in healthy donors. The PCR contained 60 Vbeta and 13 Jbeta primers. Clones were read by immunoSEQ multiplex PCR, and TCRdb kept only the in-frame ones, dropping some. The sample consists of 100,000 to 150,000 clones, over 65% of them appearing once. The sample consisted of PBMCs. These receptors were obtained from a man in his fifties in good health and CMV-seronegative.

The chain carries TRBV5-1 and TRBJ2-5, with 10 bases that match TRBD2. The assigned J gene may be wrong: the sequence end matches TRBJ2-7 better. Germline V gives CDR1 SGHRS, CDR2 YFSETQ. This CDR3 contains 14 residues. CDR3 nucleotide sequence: TGCGCCAGCAGCTTGCCGCTAGCGGGGGACGAGCAGTACTTC. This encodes CASSLPLAGDEQYF.

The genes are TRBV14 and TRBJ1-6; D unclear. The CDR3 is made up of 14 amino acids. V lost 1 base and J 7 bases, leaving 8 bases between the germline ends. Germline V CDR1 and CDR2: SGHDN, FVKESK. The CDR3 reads CASSQVPGNSPLHF. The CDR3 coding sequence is TGTGCCAGCAGCCAAGTGCCCGGGAATTCACCCCTCCACTTT.

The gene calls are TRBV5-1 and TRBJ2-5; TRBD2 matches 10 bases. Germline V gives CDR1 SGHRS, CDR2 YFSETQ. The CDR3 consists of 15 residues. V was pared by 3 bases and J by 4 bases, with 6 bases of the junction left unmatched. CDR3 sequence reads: CASSSGTSVSETQYF. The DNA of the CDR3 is TGCGCCAGCAGCTCCGGGACTAGCGTATCAGAGACCCAGTACTTC.